This TCR beta chain stems from a study of cytomegalovirus exposure and HLA in healthy donors. Sequencing was performed with immunoSEQ multiplex PCR; in TCRdb, only in-frame clones are kept and a portion is missing. The profile shows 260,000 or so clones, about nine tenths of them singletons. The specimen sequenced was PBMCs. This clonotype was obtained from a young woman in good health and CMV-seronegative.

The CDR3 sequence is CASSMGGDYEQYF. CDR3 sequence (DNA): TGTGCCAGCAGCATGGGGGGGGACTACGAGCAGTACTTC. The V call is TRBV13, the J call TRBJ2-7; TRBD2 matches 7 bases. V dropped 5 bases and J dropped 3; count of bases not matched to a gene: 4. Germline V gives CDR1 PRHDT, CDR2 FYEKMQ (reference sequence). This CDR3 contains 13 residues.